This TCR beta chain emerged from a study of cytomegalovirus exposure and HLA in healthy donors. Researchers ran the PCR with 60 Vbeta and 13 Jbeta primers. TCRdb's copy holds only in-frame clones and misses some; the assay was immunoSEQ multiplex PCR. The sample consists of tens of thousands of clones, 70% of them appearing once. The sequenced sample was PBMCs. This sequence originates from a woman aged 45 to 65 in good health and CMV-seropositive.

CDR3 in amino acids: CASSRGGRGSGANVLTF. The DNA of the CDR3 is TGTGCCAGCAGCCGGGGGGGGAGGGGCTCTGGGGCCAACGTCCTGACTTTC. The gene calls are TRBV5-4 and TRBJ2-6; 8 bases are a match to TRBD2. CDR1 and CDR2 (germline): SGHNT, YYREEE (reference sequence). The CDR3 has 17 amino acids. Trimming took 4 bases from V and 0 from J; bases not matched to a gene: 6.